This T cell receptor beta chain appears in the sequencing data of a study of patients and donors after allogeneic stem cell transplantation. TCRdb re-derived calls from the RT-PCR reads in MiXCR, one entry per CDR3 protein. The sample lists roughly 960,000 distinct CDR3 sequences, 18% occurring once. The sample was blood, either unsorted or a sorted T cell fraction (not recorded which). The receptor was isolated from a human donor who was either an allogeneic HSCT recipient or a stem cell or donor lymphocyte infusion donor (not recorded which). It is not recorded whose cells these are; they may come from a transplant donor.

The CDR3 loop reads CASSQEGHPFQETQYF. In DNA, the CDR3 is TGTGCCAGCAGCCAAGAGGGGCACCCGTTCCAAGAGACCCAGTACTTC. The rearrangement links TRBV3-1 to TRBJ2-5; possibly TRBD1 for D (5 bases). Deletions cut 0 bases from V and 1 base from J, with 12 bases between. The CDR3 loop spans 16 amino acids. Germline V lookup: CDR1 LGHDT, CDR2 YNNKEL (reference sequence).